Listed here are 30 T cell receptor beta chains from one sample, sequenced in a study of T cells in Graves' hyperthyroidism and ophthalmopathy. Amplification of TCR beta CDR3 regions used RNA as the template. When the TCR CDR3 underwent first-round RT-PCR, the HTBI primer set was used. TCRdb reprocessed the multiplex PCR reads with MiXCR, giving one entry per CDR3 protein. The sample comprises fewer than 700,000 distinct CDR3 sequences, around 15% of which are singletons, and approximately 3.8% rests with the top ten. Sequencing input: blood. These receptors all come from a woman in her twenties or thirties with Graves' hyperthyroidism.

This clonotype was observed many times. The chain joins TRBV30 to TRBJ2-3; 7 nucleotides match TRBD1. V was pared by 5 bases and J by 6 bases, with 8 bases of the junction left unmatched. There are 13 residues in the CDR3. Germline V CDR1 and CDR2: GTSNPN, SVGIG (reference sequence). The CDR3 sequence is CAWGQDLADTQYF. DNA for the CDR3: TGTGCCTGGGGACAGGACCTCGCGGATACGCAGTATTTT.

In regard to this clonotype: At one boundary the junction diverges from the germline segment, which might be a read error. The CDR3 DNA reads as TGTGCCGGCAGCTTAACTCGGGGGAGAGCTAACTATGGCTACACCTTC. It translates to CAGSLTRGRANYGYTF. This chain uses TRBV7-8 with TRBJ1-2, with a possible D match to TRBD1 (5 bases). Germline lookup yields CDR1 SGHVS and CDR2 FQNEAQ. This CDR3 region has 16 residues.

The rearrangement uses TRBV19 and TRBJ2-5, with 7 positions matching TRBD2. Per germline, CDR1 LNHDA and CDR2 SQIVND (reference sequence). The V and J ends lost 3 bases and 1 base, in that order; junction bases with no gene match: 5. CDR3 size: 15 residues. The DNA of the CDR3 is TGTGCCAGTAGTATCTGGTCTAGCGGCCAAGAGACCCAGTACTTC. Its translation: CASSIWSSGQETQYF. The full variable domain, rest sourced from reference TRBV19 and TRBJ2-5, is DGGITQSPKYLFRKEGQNVTLSCEQNLNHDAMYWYRQDPGQGLRLIYYSQIVNDFQKGDIAEGYSVSREKKESFPLTVTSAQKNPTAFYLCASSIWSSGQETQYFGPGTRLLVL.

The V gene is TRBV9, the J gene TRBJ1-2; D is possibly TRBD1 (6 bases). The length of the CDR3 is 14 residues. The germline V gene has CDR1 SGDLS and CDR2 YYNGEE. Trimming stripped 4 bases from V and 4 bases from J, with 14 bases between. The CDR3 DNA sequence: TGTGCCAGCAGCCCCCGTGGGGGGCTCTATGGCTACACCTTC. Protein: CASSPRGGLYGYTF.

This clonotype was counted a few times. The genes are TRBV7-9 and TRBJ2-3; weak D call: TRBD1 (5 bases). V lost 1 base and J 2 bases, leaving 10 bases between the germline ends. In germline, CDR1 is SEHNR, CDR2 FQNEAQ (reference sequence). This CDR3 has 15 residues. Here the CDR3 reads CASSLDWGNTDTQYF. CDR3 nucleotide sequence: TGTGCCAGCAGCTTAGATTGGGGCAACACAGATACGCAGTATTTT.

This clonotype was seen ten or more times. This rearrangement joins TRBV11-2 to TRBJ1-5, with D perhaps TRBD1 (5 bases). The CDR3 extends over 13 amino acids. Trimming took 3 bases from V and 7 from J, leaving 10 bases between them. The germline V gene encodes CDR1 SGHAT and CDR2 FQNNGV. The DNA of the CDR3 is TGTGCCAGCAGCTTGCGACAGTCACAGCCCCAGCATTTT. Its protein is CASSLRQSQPQHF.

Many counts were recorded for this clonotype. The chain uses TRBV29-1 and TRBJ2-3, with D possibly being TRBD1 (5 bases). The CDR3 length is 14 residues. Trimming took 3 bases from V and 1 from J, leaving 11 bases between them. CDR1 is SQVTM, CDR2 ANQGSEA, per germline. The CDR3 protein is CSVDWGGGTDTQYF. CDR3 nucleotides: TGCAGCGTTGACTGGGGCGGAGGCACAGATACGCAGTATTTT.

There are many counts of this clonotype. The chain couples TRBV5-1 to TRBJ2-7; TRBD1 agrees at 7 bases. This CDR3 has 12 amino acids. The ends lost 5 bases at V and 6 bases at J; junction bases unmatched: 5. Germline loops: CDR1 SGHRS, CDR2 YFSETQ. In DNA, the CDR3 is TGCGCCAGCAGTCAATCAGGGGGCGAGCAGTACTTC. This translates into CASSQSGGEQYF. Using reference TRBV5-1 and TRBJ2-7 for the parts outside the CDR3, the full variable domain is KAGVTQTPRYLIKTRGQQVTLSCSPISGHRSVSWYQQTPGQGLQFLFEYFSETQRNKGNFPGRFSGRQFSNSRSEMNVSTLELGDSALYLCASSQSGGEQYFGPGTRLTVT.

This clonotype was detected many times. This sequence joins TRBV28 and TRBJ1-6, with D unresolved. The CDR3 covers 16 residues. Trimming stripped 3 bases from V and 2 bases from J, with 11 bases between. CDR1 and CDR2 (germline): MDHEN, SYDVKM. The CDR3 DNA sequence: TGTGCCAGCAGTTTTTTGGGCGGCCCCTATAATTCACCCCTCCACTTT. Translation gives CASSFLGGPYNSPLHF.

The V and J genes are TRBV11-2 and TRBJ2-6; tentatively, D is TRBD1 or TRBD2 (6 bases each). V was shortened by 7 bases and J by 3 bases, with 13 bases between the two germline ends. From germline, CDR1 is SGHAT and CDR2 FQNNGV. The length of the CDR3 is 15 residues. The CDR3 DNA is TGTGCCAGCACCATAGGGGGGCTTGGGGCCAACGTCCTGACTTTC. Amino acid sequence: CASTIGGLGANVLTF. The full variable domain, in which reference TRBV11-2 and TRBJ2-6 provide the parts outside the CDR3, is EAGVAQSPRYKIIEKRQSVAFWCNPISGHATLYWYQQILGQGPKLLIQFQNNGVVDDSQLPKDRFSAERLKGVDSTLKIQPAKLEDSAVYLCASTIGGLGANVLTFGAGSRLTVL.

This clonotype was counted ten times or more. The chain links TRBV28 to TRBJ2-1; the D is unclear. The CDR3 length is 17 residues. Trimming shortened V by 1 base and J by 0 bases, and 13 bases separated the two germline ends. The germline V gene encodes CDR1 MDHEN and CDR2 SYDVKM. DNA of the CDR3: TGTGCCAGCAGTTTATTTCCGGCGGAAAGCTCCTACAATGAGCAGTTCTTC. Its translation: CASSLFPAESSYNEQFF.

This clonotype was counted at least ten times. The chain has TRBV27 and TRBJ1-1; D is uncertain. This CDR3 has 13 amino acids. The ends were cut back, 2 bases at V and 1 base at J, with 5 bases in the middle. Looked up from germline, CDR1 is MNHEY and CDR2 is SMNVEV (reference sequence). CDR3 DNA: TGTGCCAGCAGTTTACGAACGAACACTGAAGCTTTCTTT. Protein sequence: CASSLRTNTEAFF.

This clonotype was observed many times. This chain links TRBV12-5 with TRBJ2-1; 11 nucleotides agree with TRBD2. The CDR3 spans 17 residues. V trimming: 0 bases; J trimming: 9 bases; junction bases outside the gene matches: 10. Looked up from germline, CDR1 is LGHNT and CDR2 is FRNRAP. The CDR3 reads CASGLVLLAGGRGEQFF. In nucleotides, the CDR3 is TGTGCTAGTGGTTTGGTACTTCTAGCGGGAGGCAGGGGTGAGCAGTTCTTC.

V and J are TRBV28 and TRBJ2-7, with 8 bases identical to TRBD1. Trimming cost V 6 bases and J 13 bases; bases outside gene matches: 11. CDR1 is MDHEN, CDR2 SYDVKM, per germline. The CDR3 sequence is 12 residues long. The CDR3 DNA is TGTGCCAGCAGCCTCGACAGGGGCCCCGCATACTTC. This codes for CASSLDRGPAYF.

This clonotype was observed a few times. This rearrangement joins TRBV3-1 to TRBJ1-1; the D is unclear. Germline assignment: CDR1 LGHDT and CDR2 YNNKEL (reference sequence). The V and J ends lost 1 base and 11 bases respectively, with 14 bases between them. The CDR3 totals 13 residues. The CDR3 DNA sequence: TGTGCCAGCAGCCAAGGTGGCCTTATTGGGGCTTTCTTT. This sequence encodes CASSQGGLIGAFF.

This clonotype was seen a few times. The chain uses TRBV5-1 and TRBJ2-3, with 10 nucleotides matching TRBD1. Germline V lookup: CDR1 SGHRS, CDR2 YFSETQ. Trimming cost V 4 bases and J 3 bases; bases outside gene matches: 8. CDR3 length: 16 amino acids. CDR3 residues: CASSRIPGQGTDTQYF. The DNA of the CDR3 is TGCGCCAGCAGCAGAATACCGGGACAGGGGACAGATACGCAGTATTTT.

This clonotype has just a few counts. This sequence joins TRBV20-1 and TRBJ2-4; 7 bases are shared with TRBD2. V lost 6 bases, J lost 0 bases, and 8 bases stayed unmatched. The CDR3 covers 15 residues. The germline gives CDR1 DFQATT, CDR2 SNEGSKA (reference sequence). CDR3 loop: CSAGRPGLAKNIQYF. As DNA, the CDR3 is TGCAGTGCCGGGAGGCCGGGGTTAGCCAAAAACATTCAGTACTTC.

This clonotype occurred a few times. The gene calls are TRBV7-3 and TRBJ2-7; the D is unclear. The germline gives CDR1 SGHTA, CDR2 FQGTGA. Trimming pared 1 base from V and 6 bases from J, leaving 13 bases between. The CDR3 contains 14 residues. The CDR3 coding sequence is TGTGCCAGCAGCTTAAGTGGCCCTGGTGGCGAGCAGTACTTC. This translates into CASSLSGPGGEQYF.

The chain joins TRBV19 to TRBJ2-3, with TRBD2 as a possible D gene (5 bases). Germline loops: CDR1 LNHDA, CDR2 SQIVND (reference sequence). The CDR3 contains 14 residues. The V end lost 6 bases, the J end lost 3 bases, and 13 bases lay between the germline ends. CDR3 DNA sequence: TGTGCCAGTAGGGTGAAAGAGGGAACAGATACGCAGTATTTT. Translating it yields CASRVKEGTDTQYF.

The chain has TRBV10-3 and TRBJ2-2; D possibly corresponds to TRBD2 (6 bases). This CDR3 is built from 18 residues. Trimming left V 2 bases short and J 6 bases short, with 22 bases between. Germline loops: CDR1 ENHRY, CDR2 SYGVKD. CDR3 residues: CAISEPALAGGPAGELFF. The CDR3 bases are TGTGCCATCAGTGAGCCCGCGTTGGCCGGAGGGCCGGCCGGGGAGCTGTTTTTT.

The CDR3 region is CASSIGGLSNIQYF. In DNA form, the CDR3 reads TGTGCCAGTAGTATCGGGGGGCTGAGTAACATTCAGTACTTC. The chain links TRBV19 to TRBJ2-4; the D gene is possibly TRBD2 (7 bases). The germline gives CDR1 LNHDA, CDR2 SQIVND (reference sequence). This CDR3 has 14 residues. V was trimmed by 3 bases and J by 7 bases, leaving 13 bases between them.

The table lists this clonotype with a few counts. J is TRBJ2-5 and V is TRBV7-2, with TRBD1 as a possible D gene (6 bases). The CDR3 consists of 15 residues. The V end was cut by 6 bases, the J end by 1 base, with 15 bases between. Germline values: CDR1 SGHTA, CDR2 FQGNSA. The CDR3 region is CASSPGTLSQETQYF. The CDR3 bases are TGTGCCAGCAGTCCCGGGACATTATCCCAAGAGACCCAGTACTTC.

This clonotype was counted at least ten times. The CDR3 spells CASSLGLGAGELFF. In DNA form, the CDR3 reads TGTGCCAGCAGCTTAGGGTTGGGGGCCGGGGAGCTGTTTTTT. The chain uses TRBV11-3 and TRBJ2-2; D tentatively fits TRBD1 or TRBD2 (5 bases each). Germline V gene sequence: CDR1 SGHNT, CDR2 YENEEA. V dropped 1 base and J dropped 6 bases, with 9 bases sitting between them. The CDR3 is 14 residues long. The entire variable domain, with the rest obtained from reference TRBV11-3 and TRBJ2-2, is as follows: EAGVVQSPRYKIIEKKQPVAFWCNPISGHNTLYWYLQNLGQGPELLIRYENEEAVDDSQLPKDRFSAERLKGVDSTLKIQPAELGDSAVYLCASSLGLGAGELFFGEGSRLTVL.

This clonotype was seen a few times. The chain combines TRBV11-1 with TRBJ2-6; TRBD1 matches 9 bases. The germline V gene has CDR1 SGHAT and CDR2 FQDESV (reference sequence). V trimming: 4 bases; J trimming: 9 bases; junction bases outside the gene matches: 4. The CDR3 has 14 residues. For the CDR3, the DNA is TGTGCCAGCAGCTCCGGGACAGGGATCAACGTCCTGACTTTC. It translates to CASSSGTGINVLTF.

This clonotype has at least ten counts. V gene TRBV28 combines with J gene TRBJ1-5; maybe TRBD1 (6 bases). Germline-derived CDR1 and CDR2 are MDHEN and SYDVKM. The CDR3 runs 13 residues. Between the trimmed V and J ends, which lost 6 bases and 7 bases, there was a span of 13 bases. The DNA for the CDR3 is TGTGCCAGCAGCGACTCAGGGGTGCAGCCCCAGCATTTT. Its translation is CASSDSGVQPQHF.

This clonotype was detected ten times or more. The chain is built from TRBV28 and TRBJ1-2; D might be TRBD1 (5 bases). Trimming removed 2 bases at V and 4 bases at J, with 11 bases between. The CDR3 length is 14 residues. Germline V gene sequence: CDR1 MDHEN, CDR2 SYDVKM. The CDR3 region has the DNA TGTGCCAGCAGTTTAGGGGGTCTGGGCTATGGCTACACCTTC. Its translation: CASSLGGLGYGYTF.

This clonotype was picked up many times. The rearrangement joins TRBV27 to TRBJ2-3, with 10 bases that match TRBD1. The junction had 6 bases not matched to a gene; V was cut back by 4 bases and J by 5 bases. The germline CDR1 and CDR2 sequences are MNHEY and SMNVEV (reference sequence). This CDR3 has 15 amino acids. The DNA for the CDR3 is TGTGCCAGCAGTTCCCCGGGACAGGGGATAGATACGCAGTATTTT. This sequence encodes CASSSPGQGIDTQYF.

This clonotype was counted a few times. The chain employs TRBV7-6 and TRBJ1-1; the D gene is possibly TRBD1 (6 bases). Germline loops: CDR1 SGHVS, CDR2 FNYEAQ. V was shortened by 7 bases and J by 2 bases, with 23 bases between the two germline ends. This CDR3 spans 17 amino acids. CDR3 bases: TGTGCCAGCACCCAAACCCCGGGACACGCATTAAACACTGAAGCTTTCTTT. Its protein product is CASTQTPGHALNTEAFF.

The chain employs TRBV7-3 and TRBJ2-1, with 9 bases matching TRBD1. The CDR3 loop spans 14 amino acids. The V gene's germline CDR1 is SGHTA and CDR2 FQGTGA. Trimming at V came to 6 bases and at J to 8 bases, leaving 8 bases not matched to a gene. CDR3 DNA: TGTGCCAGCAGGCCCGGGACAGGGAAATATGAGCAGTTCTTC. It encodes CASRPGTGKYEQFF.

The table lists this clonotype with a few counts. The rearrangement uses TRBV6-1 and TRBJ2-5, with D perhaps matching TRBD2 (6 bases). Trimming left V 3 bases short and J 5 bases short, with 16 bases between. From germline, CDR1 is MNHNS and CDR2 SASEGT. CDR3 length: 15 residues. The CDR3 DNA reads TGTGCCAGCAGTGAGCTAGCGTTCTCAAGGGAGACCCAGTACTTC. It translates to CASSELAFSRETQYF.